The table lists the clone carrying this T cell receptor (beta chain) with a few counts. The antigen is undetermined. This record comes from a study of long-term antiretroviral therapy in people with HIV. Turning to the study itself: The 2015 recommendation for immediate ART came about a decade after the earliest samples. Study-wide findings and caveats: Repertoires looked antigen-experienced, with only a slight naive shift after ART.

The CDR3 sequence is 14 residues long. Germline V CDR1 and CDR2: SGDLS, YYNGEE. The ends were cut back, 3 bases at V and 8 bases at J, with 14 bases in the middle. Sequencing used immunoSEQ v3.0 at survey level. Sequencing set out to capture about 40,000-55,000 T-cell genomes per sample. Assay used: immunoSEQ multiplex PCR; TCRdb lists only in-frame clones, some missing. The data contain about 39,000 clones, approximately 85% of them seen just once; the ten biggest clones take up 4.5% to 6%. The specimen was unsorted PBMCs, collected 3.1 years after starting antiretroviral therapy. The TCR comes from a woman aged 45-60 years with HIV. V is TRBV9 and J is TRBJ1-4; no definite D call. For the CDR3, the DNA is TGTGCCAGCAGCGCGGGCCTGATGGGAGAAAAACTGTTTTTT. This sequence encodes CASSAGLMGEKLFF.